This T cell receptor (beta chain) was captured in a study of T cells in localized non-small cell lung cancer. With respect to this clone: Its antigen is not known.

Germline V CDR1 and CDR2: SNHLY, FYNNEI. Trimming removed 5 bases at V and 7 bases at J, with 9 bases between. The CDR3 totals 12 residues. Study-wide results and caveats: Among blood samples, higher T cell density accompanied longer overall survival.

Using immunoSEQ multiplex PCR, the repertoire was profiled, and TCRdb retains in-frame clones only, with some absent. The sample contains roughly 70,000 clones, roughly nine tenths of which appear only once. The chain is built from TRBV2 and TRBJ1-5, with D possibly being TRBD1 (6 bases). The sequencing here drew on peripheral blood, taken before any cancer treatment. The TCR comes from a male donor at least 60 years old with stage III squamous cell lung carcinoma. CDR3 loop: CASSTDRQPQHF. The CDR3 nucleotides are TGTGCCAGCAGTACCGACAGGCAGCCCCAGCATTTT.